The clone carrying this T cell receptor beta chain appeared many times. The antigen is undetermined. This sample was included in a study of metastatic and nonmetastatic thyroid tumors. Study-level points and caveats: When malignant thyroid tumors were compared with benign nodules, TCR beta diversity was reportedly significantly higher in the malignant tumors. This held in both blood and tumor samples.

TCRdb reprocessed the PCR reads via MiXCR. This repertoire shows about 24,000 clones, around a fifth found once; its top ten account for approximately 4.2%. Germline assignment: CDR1 KGHSH and CDR2 LQKENI. The length of the CDR3 is 15 residues. V shed 5 bases and J 7 bases; nucleotides not matched to a gene: 9. No patient received treatment before thyroid surgery. The sequence was obtained from a male donor with papillary thyroid cancer or a benign thyroid nodule (not recorded which). Some clones in this sample may be carry-over from other donors' samples. The sequencing input was blood. This sequence joins TRBV18 and TRBJ1-5; 9 bases map to TRBD1. The CDR3 loop reads CASSTSTGGGQPQHF. CDR3 DNA sequence: TGTGCCAGCTCAACCTCGACAGGGGGGGGCCAGCCCCAGCATTTT.